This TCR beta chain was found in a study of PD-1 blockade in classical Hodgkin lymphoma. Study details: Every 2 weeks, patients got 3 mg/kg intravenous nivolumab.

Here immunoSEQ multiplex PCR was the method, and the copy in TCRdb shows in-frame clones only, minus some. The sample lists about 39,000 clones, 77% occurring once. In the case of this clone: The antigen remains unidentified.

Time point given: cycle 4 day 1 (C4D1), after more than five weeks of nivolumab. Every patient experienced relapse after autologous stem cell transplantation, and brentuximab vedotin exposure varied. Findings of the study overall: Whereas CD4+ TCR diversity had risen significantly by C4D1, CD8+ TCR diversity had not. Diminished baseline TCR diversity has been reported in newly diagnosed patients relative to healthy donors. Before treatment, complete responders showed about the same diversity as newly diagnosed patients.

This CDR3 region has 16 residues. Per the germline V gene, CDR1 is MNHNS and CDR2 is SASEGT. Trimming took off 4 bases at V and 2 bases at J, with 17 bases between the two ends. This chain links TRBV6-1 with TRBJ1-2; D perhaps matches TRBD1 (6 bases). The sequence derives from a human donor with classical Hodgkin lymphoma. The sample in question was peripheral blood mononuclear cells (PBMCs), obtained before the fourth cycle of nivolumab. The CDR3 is CASSVFGGPTNYGYTF. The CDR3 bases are TGTGCCAGCAGTGTGTTTGGGGGCCCCACGAACTATGGCTACACCTTC.